The clone carrying this T cell receptor beta chain was detected only once. Its specificity is unknown. V lost 6 bases and J 2 bases, leaving 11 bases between the germline ends. Germline loops: CDR1 KGHSH, CDR2 LQKENI. CDR3 size: 14 residues. This sample was included in a study of CD8 T cells in ankylosing spondylitis. For TCR beta, libraries came from quantitative 5'-RACE with molecular barcodes. TCRdb itself ran the 5' RACE reads through MiXCR, one entry per CDR3 protein. Found here are some 840,000 distinct CDR3 sequences, 12% of them singletons; the top ten hold 0.51%. General study findings and limits: Seemingly characteristic of ankylosing spondylitis blood was a TCR beta motif consisting of roughly 8 highly homologous variants.

This sequence originates from a male donor with ankylosing spondylitis. Sequences were obtained from blood, either unsorted or a sorted T cell fraction (not recorded which). The J gene is TRBJ1-5, the V gene TRBV18, with unresolved D. DNA for the CDR3: TGTGCCAGCTCGCTTTCCCCGGGCAATCAGCCCCAGCATTTT. Translation: CASSLSPGNQPQHF.